This T cell receptor (beta chain) originates from a study of tumor and adjacent non-tumor tissue in lung cancer. Across the study: Patients comprised 12 adenocarcinoma, 2 squamous cell carcinoma and 1 small cell lung cancer. Patients were aged about 30 to 80, 9 to 10 men and 4 to 6 women, stage I to III.

To note about this clonotype: Relative to the germline gene, one junction end is altered; a read error may explain this.

Germline V gene lookup returns CDR1 SGHDT and CDR2 YYEEEE. This CDR3 spans 14 amino acids. Three rounds of nested PCR, following a modified ARM-PCR protocol, produced the TCRbeta library. In TCRdb, the multiplex PCR reads were re-called with MiXCR into one record per CDR3 protein. The sample holds about 70,000 distinct CDR3 sequences, about 80% seen once. This sample's RNA came from whole unsorted tissue. The chain uses TRBV5-6 and TRBJ2-7; D ambiguous. This clonotype was sampled from a man aged 60 to 75 with non-small cell lung cancer. Sequencing was carried out using lung tumor tissue. The CDR3 spells CASNLPRNSAMQYF. In DNA form, the CDR3 reads TGTGCCAGCAACTTGCCTCGCAACAGTGCCATGCAGTACTTC.